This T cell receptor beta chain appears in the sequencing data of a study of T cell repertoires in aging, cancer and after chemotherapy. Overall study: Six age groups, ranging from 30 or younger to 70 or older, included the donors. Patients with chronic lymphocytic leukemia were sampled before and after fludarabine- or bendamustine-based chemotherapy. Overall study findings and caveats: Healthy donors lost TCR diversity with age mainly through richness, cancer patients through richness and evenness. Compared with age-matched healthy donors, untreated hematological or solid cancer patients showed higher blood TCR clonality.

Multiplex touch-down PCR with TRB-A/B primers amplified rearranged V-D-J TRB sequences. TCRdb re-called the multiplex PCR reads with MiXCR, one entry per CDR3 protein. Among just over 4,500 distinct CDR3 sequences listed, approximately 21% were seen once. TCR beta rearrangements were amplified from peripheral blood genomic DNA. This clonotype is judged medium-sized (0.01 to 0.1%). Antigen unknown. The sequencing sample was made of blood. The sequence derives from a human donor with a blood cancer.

The CDR3 DNA sequence: TGTGCCAGCAGTTACTCCGCGTCCTCTGGCTACACCTTC. It encodes CASSYSASSGYTF. The rearrangement uses TRBV6-6 and TRBJ1-2; no firm D call. The ends were cut back, 0 bases at V and 7 bases at J, with 9 bases in the middle. The germline V gene encodes CDR1 MNHNY and CDR2 SVGAGI (reference sequence). The CDR3 is 13 residues long.